Following are 13 T cell receptor beta chains from one sample sequenced in a study of blood T cell repertoires in COVID-19. Sequenced by immunoSEQ multiplex PCR; TCRdb stores in-frame clones only, minus some. The table lists about 300,000 clones, around 84% of them singletons, with 1% to 1.5% in the top ten. Sample: peripheral blood. The source of these receptors is a man in his 70s with acute or convalescent COVID-19.

The chain is built from TRBV5-8 and TRBJ1-2; the D is unclear. Trimming took off 0 bases at V and 4 bases at J, with 19 bases between the two ends. This CDR3 region has 17 residues. CDR1 and CDR2 from the germline V gene are SGHTS and YDEGEE. CDR3 amino acids: CASSLDAGGIVSYGYTF. In nucleotides, the CDR3 is TGTGCCAGCAGCTTGGACGCCGGAGGGATTGTCAGCTATGGCTACACCTTC.

The V call is TRBV25-1, the J call TRBJ1-6; a weak D match, TRBD1 (5 bases). The V gene's germline CDR1 is MGHDK and CDR2 SYGVNS. Trimming pared 11 bases from V and 7 bases from J, leaving 12 bases between. The CDR3 runs to 12 residues. CDR3 in DNA: TGTGCCTGCGGGGGATTGAATTCACCCCTCCACTTT. This translates into CACGGLNSPLHF.

The chain couples TRBV6-5 to TRBJ2-5, with a possible D match to TRBD2 (7 bases). This CDR3 has 15 amino acids. From germline, CDR1 is MNHEY and CDR2 SVGAGI. The germline V and J ends were trimmed by 7 bases and 2 bases, with 17 bases remaining between them. In nucleotides, the CDR3 is TGTGCCAGCAAGGGGGGGATGGTGGGGCAAGAGACCCAGTACTTC. It is translated as CASKGGMVGQETQYF.

This rearrangement joins TRBV11-2 to TRBJ1-6; 7 nucleotides agree with TRBD1. The germline V gene has CDR1 SGHAT and CDR2 FQNNGV. Trimming took 3 bases from V and 10 from J; bases not matched to a gene: 6. This CDR3 spans 14 amino acids. The CDR3 coding sequence is TGTGCCAGCAGCTTCGAGGGACAGATATCACCCCTCCACTTT. It specifies CASSFEGQISPLHF. The whole variable domain, filled in from reference TRBV11-2 and TRBJ1-6, reads EAGVAQSPRYKIIEKRQSVAFWCNPISGHATLYWYQQILGQGPKLLIQFQNNGVVDDSQLPKDRFSAERLKGVDSTLKIQPAKLEDSAVYLCASSFEGQISPLHFGNGTRLTVT.

This chain joins TRBV7-2 and TRBJ1-1, with TRBD1 as a possible D gene (6 bases). V was cut by 5 bases and J by 5 bases, with 24 bases left in between. The CDR3 is made up of 17 amino acids. The germline V gene has CDR1 SGHTA and CDR2 FQGNSA. CDR3: CASSRWGTPVSGTEAFF. The CDR3 DNA reads as TGTGCCAGCAGCCGGTGGGGGACACCGGTAAGTGGAACTGAAGCTTTCTTT.

The V gene is TRBV5-4, the J gene TRBJ1-1, with 11 bases fitting TRBD1. The CDR3 has 13 amino acids. Germline V CDR1 and CDR2: SGHNT, YYREEE (reference sequence). The CDR3 loop is CASGTGGDTEAFF. CDR3 coding DNA: TGTGCATCCGGGACAGGGGGGGACACTGAAGCTTTCTTT.

This chain links TRBV9 with TRBJ2-1; D uncertain. The CDR3 is 14 amino acids. Germline V lookup: CDR1 SGDLS, CDR2 YYNGEE. Trimming took 3 bases from V and 0 from J, leaving 7 bases between them. As DNA, the CDR3 is TGTGCCAGCAGCGGGAGCCCCTCCTACAATGAGCAGTTCTTC. Translating it yields CASSGSPSYNEQFF.

The chain recombines TRBV7-9 with TRBJ2-1, with D maybe TRBD2 (6 bases). CDR3 length equals 14 residues. Germline V gene sequence: CDR1 SEHNR, CDR2 FQNEAQ (reference sequence). V lost 5 bases to trimming and J lost 5 bases, with 13 bases between them. The DNA for the CDR3 is TGTGCCAGCAGCGACCGGGACTGGGACAATGAGCAGTTCTTC. This codes for CASSDRDWDNEQFF.

The chain links TRBV5-1 to TRBJ2-5; TRBD1 is a possible D gene (5 bases). The V and J ends lost 4 bases and 2 bases respectively, with 6 bases between them. The CDR3 sequence is 12 residues long. The V gene's germline CDR1 is SGHRS and CDR2 YFSETQ. Here the CDR3 reads CASSRQQETQYF. The DNA of the CDR3 is TGCGCCAGCAGCCGACAGCAAGAGACCCAGTACTTC. Supplemented by reference TRBV5-1 and TRBJ2-5, the full variable domain reads KAGVTQTPRYLIKTRGQQVTLSCSPISGHRSVSWYQQTPGQGLQFLFEYFSETQRNKGNFPGRFSGRQFSNSRSEMNVSTLELGDSALYLCASSRQQETQYFGPGTRLLVL.

For the CDR3, the DNA is TGTGCCAGTAAACTTTGGCAGGGTAACTATGGCTACACCTTC. It translates to CASKLWQGNYGYTF. V usage is TRBV19 and J usage is TRBJ1-2; weak D call: TRBD1 (5 bases). This CDR3 has 14 amino acids. Trimming pared 7 bases from V and 1 base from J, leaving 13 bases between. Germline lookup yields CDR1 LNHDA and CDR2 SQIVND (reference sequence).

The chain employs TRBV11-3 and TRBJ2-2; TRBD2 matches 8 bases. Germline V gives CDR1 SGHNT, CDR2 YENEEA. V was clipped by 8 bases and J by 5 bases; unmatched bases: 10. There are 15 residues in the CDR3. The CDR3 coding sequence is TGTGCCAGCGGAAGGGGACTAGGTGCTACCGGGGAGCTGTTTTTT. Its protein product is CASGRGLGATGELFF.

The rearrangement joins TRBV5-1 to TRBJ1-1, with 7 bases matching TRBD1. Losses at the gene ends were 7 bases for V and 1 base for J; bases not matched to a gene: 4. Germline V CDR1 and CDR2: SGHRS, YFSETQ. The length of the CDR3 is 13 residues. CDR3 bases: TGCGCCAGCGGGGGACAGCCGAACACTGAAGCTTTCTTT. As protein: CASGGQPNTEAFF.

The rearrangement links TRBV5-1 to TRBJ1-1; the match to TRBD1 covers 10 bases. The CDR3 has 14 residues. Trimming at V came to 3 bases and at J to 5 bases, leaving 4 bases not matched to a gene. Germline V gene sequence: CDR1 SGHRS, CDR2 YFSETQ. The CDR3 loop is CASSWGTGVTEAFF. CDR3 in DNA: TGCGCCAGCAGCTGGGGGACAGGGGTGACTGAAGCTTTCTTT.